The 21 T cell receptor beta chains below were found in one sample sequenced in a study of control samples from healthy donors and cancer patients. Assay: immunoSEQ multiplex PCR; the TCRdb copy retains only in-frame clones and omits some. The sample gives some 410,000 clones, 75% to 95% of which show up once; 5.5% to 8% is in the top ten. The sequenced material came from PBMCs. Receptors originate from a middle-aged man with head and neck cancer.

V gene TRBV9 combines with J gene TRBJ1-4; D unresolved. Germline-derived CDR1 and CDR2 are SGDLS and YYNGEE. The CDR3 loop spans 13 amino acids. V lost 3 bases and J 3 bases, leaving 6 bases between the germline ends. In DNA, the CDR3 is TGTGCCAGCAGCGGCCACCCTAATGAAAAACTGTTTTTT. The encoded protein is CASSGHPNEKLFF.

The rearrangement links TRBV28 to TRBJ2-5; 11 bases agree with TRBD2. Per the germline V gene, CDR1 is MDHEN and CDR2 is SYDVKM. Trimming cost V 6 bases and J 2 bases; bases outside gene matches: 8. This CDR3 contains 16 residues. The CDR3, as DNA: TGTGCCAGCAGCCCACTAGCGGGGGAATCACAAGAGACCCAGTACTTC. Protein product: CASSPLAGESQETQYF.

The chain joins TRBV18 to TRBJ1-3; D ambiguous. The CDR3 spans 14 residues. Germline V gene lookup returns CDR1 KGHSH and CDR2 LQKENI. V lost 5 bases and J 0 bases, leaving 8 bases between the germline ends. The CDR3 region is CASSTGLSGNTIYF. The CDR3 DNA sequence: TGTGCCAGCTCAACGGGTCTCTCTGGAAACACCATATATTTT.

The chain joins TRBV28 to TRBJ1-2; no definite D call. The CDR3 consists of 12 residues. Germline V lookup: CDR1 MDHEN, CDR2 SYDVKM. Trimming pared 7 bases from V and 2 bases from J, leaving 8 bases between. The CDR3 DNA reads as TGTGCCAGCAATGACGGGAACTATGGCTACACCTTC. Protein sequence: CASNDGNYGYTF.

The CDR3 loop is CASSYSIGRAQSTDTQYF. The DNA for the CDR3 is TGTGCCAGCAGTTACTCGATCGGCAGGGCCCAGTCCACAGATACGCAGTATTTT. The genes are TRBV6-2 or TRBV6-3 and TRBJ2-3; D possibly corresponds to TRBD1 (5 bases). Germline V gene data show CDR1 as MNHEY and CDR2 as SVGEGT. Trimming shortened V by 0 bases and J by 2 bases, and 18 bases separated the two germline ends. CDR3 size: 18 residues.

The rearrangement links TRBV28 to TRBJ2-5; 8 bases line up with TRBD2. Germline V gives CDR1 MDHEN, CDR2 SYDVKM. The CDR3 has 15 amino acids. J lost 2 bases, V lost 5 bases, and 7 bases had no gene match. The CDR3 bases are TGTGCCAGCAGTCCGCCGGGGGGGGTGCAAGAGACCCAGTACTTC. It codes for CASSPPGGVQETQYF. The full variable domain, in which reference TRBV28 and TRBJ2-5 provide the parts outside the CDR3, is DVKVTQSSRYLVKRTGEKVFLECVQDMDHENMFWYRQDPGLGLRLIYFSYDVKMKEKGDIPEGYSVSREKKERFSLILESASTNQTSMYLCASSPPGGVQETQYFGPGTRLLVL.

About this clone: The CDR3 does not end in the conserved phenylalanine or tryptophan, so this is likely a read error. No DNA is shown, since the ends of the CDR3 on it are uncertain; the CDR3 is the one TCRdb lists. The rearrangement links TRBV6-2 or TRBV6-3 to TRBJ2-3; the table's D call, TRBD2, has no DNA check behind it. With termini counted, the CDR3 has 14 amino acids. From germline, CDR1 is MNHEY and CDR2 SVGEGT. CDR3 region: CASSYATTPPGLLV.

V usage is TRBV3-1 (or the pseudogene TRBV3-2) and J usage is TRBJ2-5; 7 positions agree with TRBD2. Per germline, CDR1 LGHDT and CDR2 YNNKEL (reference sequence). The CDR3 totals 16 residues. With 2 bases clipped from V and 5 bases from J, the junction kept 11 bases outside the gene matches. CDR3 sequence reads: CASSQKHPRGGETQYF. The DNA for the CDR3 is TGTGCCAGCAGCCAAAAACACCCAAGGGGAGGGGAGACCCAGTACTTC.

The chain employs TRBV4-2 and TRBJ2-2, with a possible D match to TRBD1 (6 bases). Germline V CDR1 and CDR2: LGHNA, YNFKEQ. CDR3 length: 17 residues. Trimming shortened V by 1 base and J by 6 bases, and 18 bases separated the two germline ends. The CDR3 DNA reads TGTGCCAGCAGCCAAGGGGGGCGTACTGGCGTCCCCGGGGAGCTGTTTTTT. It yields the protein CASSQGGRTGVPGELFF.

The chain uses TRBV10-3 and TRBJ2-7; a weak D match, TRBD1 (5 bases). Germline assignment: CDR1 ENHRY and CDR2 SYGVKD. V was pared by 10 bases and J by 2 bases, with 21 bases between. The CDR3 length is 15 residues. The CDR3 DNA reads as TGTGCCACGGCTTCTGGGATGGACACTACCTACGAGCAGTACTTC. This encodes CATASGMDTTYEQYF.

The CDR3 spells CASSLVGAGADTQYF. The CDR3 coding sequence is TGTGCCAGCAGCTTAGTCGGGGCAGGCGCAGATACGCAGTATTTT. This chain joins TRBV11-2 and TRBJ2-3; D possibly matches TRBD1 or TRBD2 (5 bases each). The V and J ends lost 1 base and 4 bases respectively, with 12 bases between them. Germline V CDR1 and CDR2: SGHAT, FQNNGV. The CDR3 loop spans 15 amino acids. The variable domain in full, completed from reference TRBV11-2 and TRBJ2-3, reads EAGVAQSPRYKIIEKRQSVAFWCNPISGHATLYWYQQILGQGPKLLIQFQNNGVVDDSQLPKDRFSAERLKGVDSTLKIQPAKLEDSAVYLCASSLVGAGADTQYFGPGTRLTVL.

V is TRBV15 and J is TRBJ1-6; 10 positions match TRBD1. Germline CDR1 and CDR2: LNHNV and YYDKDF (reference sequence). After removal of 4 bases from V and 9 bases from J, the junction contained 6 bases not matched to a gene. The CDR3 has 15 amino acids. CDR3 DNA: TGTGCCACCAGCACACAGACAGGGGGCGGTTCACCCCTCCACTTT. This sequence encodes CATSTQTGGGSPLHF.

The chain carries TRBV2 and TRBJ2-7; D is unresolved. CDR1 is SNHLY and CDR2 is FYNNEI in the germline V gene. Deletions cut 6 bases from V and 1 base from J, with 13 bases between. The CDR3 covers 14 residues. Written as DNA, the CDR3 is TGTGCCAGCAGCCTGATGTTCCGTTCCTACGAGCAGTACTTC. It is translated as CASSLMFRSYEQYF.

The rearrangement joins TRBV28 to TRBJ1-1; a possible D gene is TRBD1 (6 bases). This CDR3 region has 13 residues. The V and J ends lost 4 bases and 8 bases respectively, with 14 bases between them. The germline V gene has CDR1 MDHEN and CDR2 SYDVKM. CDR3 in amino acids: CASSSPGGWEAFF. The CDR3 DNA reads as TGTGCCAGCAGTTCACCTGGGGGCTGGGAAGCTTTCTTT.

The CDR3 bases are TGTGCCAGCAGCCAAGATCGGACAGGGGATAACACCTTC. Its translation is CASSQDRTGDNTF. The V and J genes are TRBV3-1 (or the pseudogene TRBV3-2) and TRBJ1-2, with 9 bases fitting TRBD1. CDR1 LGHDT and CDR2 YNNKEL come from the germline V gene (reference sequence). The CDR3 loop spans 13 amino acids. J gave up 12 bases and V 0 bases, and 5 bases lay outside the gene matches.

This clone came up once. The chain uses TRBV28 and TRBJ1-2, with 9 bases identical to TRBD1. Germline V gene lookup returns CDR1 MDHEN and CDR2 SYDVKM. This CDR3 spans 15 amino acids. After removal of 6 bases from V and 6 bases from J, the junction contained 11 bases not matched to a gene. Here the CDR3 reads CASSRDRVGGNGYTF. CDR3 bases: TGTGCCAGCAGCCGGGACAGGGTTGGAGGGAATGGCTACACCTTC.

The gene calls are TRBV27 and TRBJ1-3; D remains unclear. V shed 7 bases and J shed 1 base, with 11 bases lying between them. Germline V gives CDR1 MNHEY, CDR2 SMNVEV (reference sequence). This CDR3 contains 14 residues. CDR3 sequence (DNA): TGTGCCAGCACCGAAAAAGGGTCTGGAAACACCATATATTTT. Protein: CASTEKGSGNTIYF.

The chain recombines TRBV19 with TRBJ1-6; D gene unclear. V lost 7 bases to trimming and J lost 6 bases, with 7 bases between them. Per germline, CDR1 LNHDA and CDR2 SQIVND (reference sequence). CDR3 size: 12 residues. The CDR3 is CASTDLNSPLHF. The CDR3 nucleotides are TGTGCCAGTACAGACCTTAATTCACCCCTCCACTTT. Filled out from reference TRBV19 and TRBJ1-6, the complete variable domain reads DGGITQSPKYLFRKEGQNVTLSCEQNLNHDAMYWYRQDPGQGLRLIYYSQIVNDFQKGDIAEGYSVSREKKESFPLTVTSAQKNPTAFYLCASTDLNSPLHFGNGTRLTVT.

The chain joins TRBV7-2 to TRBJ1-2; D is perhaps TRBD1 (6 bases). Germline V gives CDR1 SGHTA, CDR2 FQGNSA. Trimming removed 5 bases from V and 0 bases from J, with 10 bases in between. CDR3 length: 14 amino acids. CDR3 sequence reads: CASSEDSANYGYTF. The CDR3 coding sequence is TGTGCCAGCAGCGAGGACAGCGCTAACTATGGCTACACCTTC.

This chain joins TRBV29-1 and TRBJ2-7; D is possibly TRBD1 (6 bases). Germline CDR1 and CDR2: SQVTM and ANQGSEA. V lost 4 bases and J lost 3, with 7 bases in between. The CDR3 has 11 residues. The CDR3 loop is CSVGQDYEQYF. The DNA of the CDR3 is TGCAGCGTTGGACAGGACTACGAGCAGTACTTC.

V is TRBV4-2 and J is TRBJ1-2, with TRBD1 identical over 8 bases. The CDR3 is 17 residues long. Germline values: CDR1 LGHNA, CDR2 YNFKEQ. V was clipped by 1 base and J by 2 bases; unmatched bases: 9. CDR3 sequence (DNA): TGTGCCAGCAGCCAAGTAGTTCAGGGGGCCGCGAACTATGGCTACACCTTC. Translating it yields CASSQVVQGAANYGYTF.